This entry lists 16 T cell receptor beta chains sequenced from one sample in a study of spatial heterogeneity in lung cancer. Time point indicated: blood at routine non-recurrence follow-up after resection. TCRs were sequenced from unsorted whole RNA of tumor, nontumor lung or PBMC. TCRdb re-called the 5' RACE reads through MiXCR, storing one row per CDR3 protein. The sample holds tens of thousands of distinct CDR3 sequences, more than 6.5% seen once. This sample comprised PBMCs, obtained at follow-up. The source is a female donor with early-stage non-small cell lung cancer.

The CDR3 region has the DNA TGTGCCAGCAGCTTTTATGGAGATACGCAGTATTTT. Protein sequence: CASSFYGDTQYF. The gene calls are TRBV7-6 and TRBJ2-3; D is unresolved. This CDR3 is built from 12 residues. Germline-derived CDR1 and CDR2 are SGHVS and FNYEAQ. Trimming removed 3 bases at V and 5 bases at J, with 6 bases between.

The rearrangement links TRBV6-2 or TRBV6-3 to TRBJ1-1; D perhaps matches TRBD1 (5 bases). Trimming took 0 bases from V and 1 from J, leaving 6 bases between them. The CDR3 consists of 14 residues. Germline V gives CDR1 MNHEY, CDR2 SVGEGT. CDR3 protein: CASSYSGRNTEAFF. The CDR3 coding sequence is TGTGCCAGCAGTTACTCGGGGCGGAACACTGAAGCTTTCTTT.

In its sample, this clonotype was seen a few times. The V call is TRBV5-6, the J call TRBJ1-5; possibly TRBD1 for D (5 bases). V lost 0 bases and J 0 bases, leaving 13 bases between the germline ends. This CDR3 is built from 17 residues. Looked up from germline, CDR1 is SGHDT and CDR2 is YYEEEE. CDR3 amino acids: CASSLAIGHSSNQPQHF. In DNA form, the CDR3 reads TGTGCCAGCAGCTTGGCGATAGGACATAGTAGCAATCAGCCCCAGCATTTT.

This clonotype was seen repeatedly, ten times or more. The J gene is TRBJ1-2, the V gene TRBV28, with D uncertain. V gave up 5 bases and J gave up 5 bases, with 12 bases separating them. CDR1 and CDR2 from the germline V gene are MDHEN and SYDVKM. The CDR3 has 13 residues. As DNA, the CDR3 is TGTGCCAGCAGTCGCAGCGCGGGTTATGGCTACACCTTC. Encoded protein: CASSRSAGYGYTF.

V and J are TRBV4-1 and TRBJ2-7; D not certain. The CDR3 spans 12 residues. V gave up 1 base and J gave up 5 bases, with 6 bases separating them. Germline lookup yields CDR1 MGHRA and CDR2 YSYEKL. CDR3 sequence: CASSQAMNEQYF. CDR3 DNA: TGCGCCAGCAGCCAAGCCATGAACGAGCAGTACTTC.

This clonotype was seen at least ten times. The chain carries TRBV10-3 and TRBJ2-7, with D perhaps matching TRBD2 (5 bases). CDR3 length equals 15 residues. Trimming cost V 3 bases and J 4 bases, with 16 bases left between them. Germline lookup yields CDR1 ENHRY and CDR2 SYGVKD. The CDR3 here is CAISENGIGGYEQYF. CDR3 in DNA: TGTGCCATCAGTGAAAACGGGATAGGAGGATACGAGCAGTACTTC.

CDR3 region: CASTPFLVAGGGSYNEQFF. The CDR3 DNA reads as TGTGCCAGCACCCCTTTTTTAGTAGCGGGAGGGGGATCCTACAATGAGCAGTTCTTC. This chain joins TRBV7-9 and TRBJ2-1, with 11 positions matching TRBD2. V was pared by 7 bases and J by 1 base, with 15 bases of the junction left unmatched. CDR3 length: 19 amino acids. Per germline, CDR1 SEHNR and CDR2 FQNEAQ (reference sequence).

The table lists this clonotype with many counts. This chain connects TRBV2 to TRBJ2-2; D gene ambiguous. CDR3 length: 13 amino acids. Trimming took 6 bases from V and 6 from J, leaving 11 bases between them. Germline loops: CDR1 SNHLY, CDR2 FYNNEI. CDR3: CASSAISPGELFF. The CDR3 region has the DNA TGTGCCAGCAGCGCCATCTCACCCGGGGAGCTGTTTTTT.

This clonotype was counted only a few times. The chain uses TRBV11-3 and TRBJ2-6, with 9 bases that match TRBD1. V was clipped by 5 bases and J by 14 bases; unmatched bases: 13. Germline V gives CDR1 SGHNT, CDR2 YENEEA. The CDR3 has 15 residues. The chain's CDR3 is CASSHPGQGVPILTF. In nucleotides, the CDR3 is TGTGCCAGCAGCCACCCGGGACAGGGAGTTCCTATCCTGACTTTC.

This clonotype was detected only a few times. V and J are TRBV7-2 and TRBJ2-3, with 15 bases fitting TRBD2. Germline CDR1 reads SGHTA; CDR2 reads FQGNSA. J was trimmed by 6 bases and V by 4 bases; bases with no gene match: 8. This CDR3 is 17 amino acids long. The CDR3 coding sequence is TGTGCCAGCAGCTCGCCGGGACTAGCGGGGGGTTCCGATACGCAGTATTTT. It encodes CASSSPGLAGGSDTQYF.

The V gene is TRBV18, the J gene TRBJ2-7; TRBD1 might be the D (6 bases). The CDR3 is 15 amino acids. With 6 bases removed from V and 2 bases from J, the gap between germline ends came to 17 bases. Germline V lookup: CDR1 KGHSH, CDR2 LQKENI. The CDR3 loop is CASSPLAEGAYEQYF. The DNA of the CDR3 is TGTGCCAGCTCCCCCCTAGCCGAGGGGGCCTACGAGCAGTACTTC.

This clonotype showed up many times. The CDR3 DNA reads TGCGCCAGCTGCACCCTGATGAACACCGGGGAGCTGTTTTTT. Encoded protein: CASCTLMNTGELFF. The chain is built from TRBV5-1 and TRBJ2-2; D is undetermined. Germline CDR1 and CDR2: SGHRS and YFSETQ. Trimming took 7 bases from V and 1 from J, leaving 11 bases between them. The CDR3 spans 14 residues.

This clonotype was recorded at least ten times. The CDR3 here is CASSEAGGTEGPQHF. As DNA, the CDR3 is TGTGCCAGCAGTGAAGCCGGGGGCACCGAGGGGCCCCAGCATTTT. This chain joins TRBV2 and TRBJ1-5, with D perhaps matching TRBD1 (6 bases). The CDR3 sequence is 15 residues long. V lost 0 bases to trimming and J lost 9 bases, with 15 bases between them. Germline loops: CDR1 SNHLY, CDR2 FYNNEI.

The V and J genes are TRBV11-2 and TRBJ1-2, with no clear D. The V gene lost 1 base and the J gene lost 0 bases, with 6 bases spanning the gap. The CDR3 extends over 14 amino acids. Germline V gene lookup returns CDR1 SGHAT and CDR2 FQNNGV. The CDR3 is CASSLGGPNYGYTF. The CDR3 coding sequence is TGTGCCAGCAGCTTAGGCGGGCCTAACTATGGCTACACCTTC.

The table lists this clonotype with many counts. For the CDR3, the DNA is TGTGCCAGCAGTATACTTCGTAAGGGAGGGGAGACCCAGTACTTC. Translated: CASSILRKGGETQYF. This rearrangement joins TRBV28 to TRBJ2-5; 7 bases map to TRBD2. V trimming: 5 bases; J trimming: 5 bases; junction bases outside the gene matches: 11. Germline V CDR1 and CDR2: MDHEN, SYDVKM. This CDR3 comprises 15 residues.

The V and J genes are TRBV20-1 and TRBJ1-1, with D unclear. V gave up 8 bases and J gave up 1 base, with 11 bases separating them. The CDR3 consists of 12 residues. Germline V CDR1 and CDR2: DFQATT, SNEGSKA (reference sequence). The DNA for the CDR3 is TGCAGTATCCGGGGAGGGAACACTGAAGCTTTCTTT. This translates into CSIRGGNTEAFF.